The 26 T cell receptor beta chains below all came from one sample that was sequenced in a study of cytomegalovirus exposure and HLA in healthy donors. Assay: immunoSEQ multiplex PCR; the TCRdb copy retains only in-frame clones and omits some. The sample lists some 320,000 clones; roughly 90% were seen once. Sequenced: PBMCs. These receptors were obtained from a woman aged 25 to 39 in good health and CMV-seropositive.

CDR3 in amino acids: CASTQASGGPFGDEQFF. As DNA, the CDR3 is TGCGCCAGCACCCAGGCTAGCGGGGGCCCCTTTGGCGATGAGCAGTTCTTC. The V gene is TRBV5-1, the J gene TRBJ2-1; TRBD2 matches 10 bases. The germline gives CDR1 SGHRS, CDR2 YFSETQ. Unmatched junction bases numbered 17, after V lost 6 bases and J lost 8 bases. The CDR3 covers 17 residues.

The chain recombines TRBV7-3 with TRBJ2-7; unclear D gene. Germline V gene data show CDR1 as SGHTA and CDR2 as FQGTGA. The CDR3 extends over 12 amino acids. Trimming took off 4 bases at V and 2 bases at J, with 6 bases between the two ends. The CDR3 is CASSSGTYEQYF. CDR3 sequence (DNA): TGTGCCAGCAGCTCCGGCACCTACGAGCAGTACTTC. Based on the CDR3 plus reference TRBV7-3 and TRBJ2-7, the full variable domain is GAGVSQTPSNKVTEKGKYVELRCDPISGHTALYWYRQSLGQGPEFLIYFQGTGAADDSGLPNDRFFAVRPEGSVSTLKIQRTERGDSAVYLCASSSGTYEQYFGPGTRLTVT.

V is TRBV4-1 and J is TRBJ2-7, with TRBD1 matching over 11 bases. The V and J ends lost 4 bases and 1 base, in that order; junction bases with no gene match: 6. The CDR3 is 16 amino acids. CDR1 MGHRA and CDR2 YSYEKL come from the germline V gene. CDR3 coding DNA: TGCGCCAGCAGCCTGGCCGGGACAGGGGGTTCCTACGAGCAGTACTTC. Its translation: CASSLAGTGGSYEQYF.

The chain couples TRBV27 to TRBJ1-2; TRBD1 might be the D (6 bases). Trimming cost V 3 bases and J 5 bases, with 10 bases left between them. Germline V CDR1 and CDR2: MNHEY, SMNVEV (reference sequence). The CDR3 has 13 amino acids. The CDR3 DNA reads as TGTGCCAGCAGTTTGAGGGGGGCTTATGGCTACACCTTC. Translation: CASSLRGAYGYTF.

V is TRBV13 and J is TRBJ1-5, with D tentatively TRBD1 (5 bases). This CDR3 contains 17 residues. V was cut by 0 bases and J by 5 bases, with 17 bases left in between. Germline lookup yields CDR1 PRHDT and CDR2 FYEKMQ (reference sequence). The chain's CDR3 is CASSLGRGVNLHQPQHF. Here the CDR3 DNA reads TGTGCCAGCAGCTTAGGCCGGGGGGTCAACCTACATCAGCCCCAGCATTTT.

Regarding this clone: Different DNA sequences within this sample yield the same CDR3. V and J are TRBV15 and TRBJ1-2, with 8 bases identical to TRBD1. The trim removed 5 bases at V and 2 bases at J, leaving 4 bases unmatched. CDR3 length: 14 amino acids. The V gene's germline CDR1 is LNHNV and CDR2 YYDKDF (reference sequence). The DNA for the CDR3 is TGTGCCACCAGCCTGGACAGGGCCAACTATGGCTACACCTTC. Its translation is CATSLDRANYGYTF.

The CDR3 DNA sequence: TGTGCCAGCAGTTCTGTCCCCGGGCAGGGCGCGGACTATGGCTACACCTTC. As protein: CASSSVPGQGADYGYTF. The V call is TRBV28, the J call TRBJ1-2; weak D call: TRBD1 (5 bases). V shed 4 bases and J shed 3 bases, with 21 bases lying between them. This CDR3 is built from 17 residues. Per the germline V gene, CDR1 is MDHEN and CDR2 is SYDVKM.

The rearrangement joins TRBV7-9 to TRBJ1-3, with D perhaps TRBD1 (5 bases). The germline gives CDR1 SEHNR, CDR2 FQNEAQ (reference sequence). V was clipped by 6 bases and J by 2 bases, with 14 bases between them. The CDR3 is 15 amino acids. The CDR3 protein is CASRSRGITGNTIYF. Written as DNA, the CDR3 is TGTGCCAGCAGATCAAGGGGTATTACTGGAAACACCATATATTTT.

The chain couples TRBV6-5 to TRBJ1-2; the D gene is possibly TRBD1 (5 bases). Trimming cost V 6 bases and J 4 bases, with 9 bases left between them. The length of the CDR3 is 12 residues. Germline V gives CDR1 MNHEY, CDR2 SVGAGI. CDR3 in amino acids: CASSPRGYGYTF. The CDR3 DNA reads as TGTGCCAGCAGCCCAAGGGGCTATGGCTACACCTTC.

The V and J genes are TRBV28 and TRBJ2-7; D possibly uses TRBD1 or TRBD2 (6 bases each). Trimming pared 9 bases from V and 1 base from J, leaving 16 bases between. Germline V gives CDR1 MDHEN, CDR2 SYDVKM. This CDR3 contains 14 residues. The CDR3 sequence is CASYEGGISYEQYF. The CDR3 nucleotides are TGTGCCAGTTACGAGGGGGGAATATCCTACGAGCAGTACTTC.

The V and J genes are TRBV25-1 and TRBJ2-7; 9 bases match TRBD2. This CDR3 has 14 amino acids. Germline trimming cut 7 bases from V and 0 bases from J; bases unmatched to any gene: 4. Germline CDR1 reads MGHDK; CDR2 reads SYGVNS. In DNA form, the CDR3 reads TGTGCCAGCAAGAGTAGCGGGAGCTCCTACGAGCAGTACTTC. Translated: CASKSSGSSYEQYF.

The chain couples TRBV7-9 to TRBJ2-7; TRBD2 aligns across 8 bases. In germline, CDR1 is SEHNR, CDR2 FQNEAQ (reference sequence). This CDR3 comprises 13 residues. V shed 4 bases, J shed 3 bases, and the junction held 2 bases outside the gene matches. The CDR3 protein is CASSSGTSYEQYF. Here the CDR3 DNA reads TGTGCCAGCAGCTCCGGGACTAGCTACGAGCAGTACTTC.

J is TRBJ2-5 and V is TRBV7-9; D call uncertain. Germline V lookup: CDR1 SEHNR, CDR2 FQNEAQ (reference sequence). The CDR3 loop spans 13 amino acids. V lost 3 bases and J lost 0, with 5 bases in between. The CDR3 DNA is TGTGCCAGCAGCTTGGGCGACCAAGAGACCCAGTACTTC. Protein product: CASSLGDQETQYF.

The chain uses TRBV27 and TRBJ2-3; 9 bases line up with TRBD1. The V and J ends lost 0 bases and 14 bases, in that order; junction bases with no gene match: 6. Germline CDR1 is MNHEY and CDR2 is SMNVEV (reference sequence). This CDR3 has 13 residues. As DNA, the CDR3 is TGTGCCAGCAGTTTATCGAGGACAGGGGCGATGTATTTT. The encoded protein is CASSLSRTGAMYF.

This clone turned up a few times. The chain employs TRBV7-9 and TRBJ1-2; 10 nucleotides align to TRBD1. J gave up 4 bases and V 1 base, and 0 bases lay outside the gene matches. CDR3 length: 14 residues. Germline assignment: CDR1 SEHNR and CDR2 FQNEAQ (reference sequence). CDR3 sequence: CASSLGTGGYGYTF. The CDR3 DNA follows: TGTGCCAGCAGCTTAGGGACAGGGGGCTATGGCTACACCTTC.

This clone appeared a few times. The rearrangement joins TRBV11-2 to TRBJ1-2, with a weak D call TRBD1 (6 bases). V was trimmed by 3 bases and J by 8 bases, leaving 13 bases between them. CDR3 size: 13 residues. Germline values: CDR1 SGHAT, CDR2 FQNNGV. The CDR3 region is CASSLGGARGYTF. Here the CDR3 DNA reads TGTGCCAGCAGCTTGGGGGGGGCGAGGGGCTACACCTTC.

The chain employs TRBV28 and TRBJ1-5, with 8 bases matching TRBD1. The CDR3 extends over 14 amino acids. Looked up from germline, CDR1 is MDHEN and CDR2 is SYDVKM. Trimming cost V 6 bases and J 9 bases; bases outside gene matches: 10. The CDR3 reads CASRSPGGQGPQHF. The CDR3 DNA follows: TGTGCCAGCAGATCTCCAGGGGGCCAAGGGCCCCAGCATTTT. The full variable domain, completed using reference TRBV28 and TRBJ1-5, is DVKVTQSSRYLVKRTGEKVFLECVQDMDHENMFWYRQDPGLGLRLIYFSYDVKMKEKGDIPEGYSVSREKKERFSLILESASTNQTSMYLCASRSPGGQGPQHFGDGTRLSIL.

The chain employs TRBV7-8 and TRBJ1-5, with TRBD1 matching 7 bases. The CDR3 totals 16 residues. Trimming took 4 bases from V and 0 from J; bases not matched to a gene: 6. Germline loops: CDR1 SGHVS, CDR2 FQNEAQ. The CDR3 DNA reads as TGTGCCAGCAGCTCTCGACAGGGAAATAGCAATCAGCCCCAGCATTTT. Its protein product is CASSSRQGNSNQPQHF.

This chain connects TRBV9 to TRBJ2-1; D might be TRBD1 or TRBD2, each matching 6 bases. In germline, CDR1 is SGDLS, CDR2 YYNGEE. This CDR3 has 14 residues. Trimming removed 0 bases at V and 8 bases at J, with 12 bases between. This CDR3 is CASSVVGGPDEQFF. DNA for the CDR3: TGTGCCAGCAGCGTAGTGGGGGGCCCCGATGAGCAGTTCTTC.

The chain has TRBV27 and TRBJ2-6; 8 nucleotides line up with TRBD1. This CDR3 comprises 16 residues. With 2 bases clipped from V and 4 bases from J, the junction kept 4 bases outside the gene matches. Germline V gene lookup returns CDR1 MNHEY and CDR2 SMNVEV (reference sequence). CDR3 sequence reads: CASSLQGATGANVLTF. CDR3 nucleotide sequence: TGTGCCAGCAGTTTACAGGGGGCGACAGGGGCCAACGTCCTGACTTTC. Variable domain in full (rest from reference TRBV27 and TRBJ2-6): EAQVTQNPRYLITVTGKKLTVTCSQNMNHEYMSWYRQDPGLGLRQIYYSMNVEVTDKGDVPEGYKVSRKEKRNFPLILESPSPNQTSLYFCASSLQGATGANVLTFGAGSRLTVL.

The chain uses TRBV25-1 and TRBJ1-4; D is possibly TRBD1 (5 bases). This CDR3 has 14 residues. The germline gives CDR1 MGHDK, CDR2 SYGVNS. V lost 4 bases and J lost 0, with 6 bases in between. The CDR3 coding sequence is TGTGCCAGCAGTGGAGGGGCAACTAATGAAAAACTGTTTTTT. Amino acids: CASSGGATNEKLFF.

The V call is TRBV4-3, the J call TRBJ1-5; D gene uncertain. The CDR3 spans 14 residues. The germline V and J ends were trimmed by 0 bases and 3 bases, with 6 bases remaining between them. Germline-derived CDR1 and CDR2 are LGHNA and YSLEER. The CDR3 DNA reads as TGCGCCAGCAGCCAAGACAGGCTCAATCAGCCCCAGCATTTT. The encoded protein is CASSQDRLNQPQHF.

V usage is TRBV7-2 and J usage is TRBJ2-3; tentatively, D is TRBD2 (6 bases). This CDR3 contains 16 residues. V was trimmed by 1 base and J by 1 base, leaving 12 bases between them. The V gene's germline CDR1 is SGHTA and CDR2 FQGNSA. CDR3 DNA sequence: TGTGCCAGCAGCTTAGTTCATCGCGGGGGCACAGATACGCAGTATTTT. Protein: CASSLVHRGGTDTQYF.

This chain joins TRBV28 and TRBJ2-4; D gene ambiguous. V lost 6 bases, J lost 2 bases, and 14 bases lay in between. The CDR3 is made up of 15 amino acids. CDR1 MDHEN and CDR2 SYDVKM come from the germline V gene. Here the CDR3 reads CASSLAQESKNIQYF. In DNA form, the CDR3 reads TGTGCCAGCAGCCTGGCCCAGGAGTCCAAAAACATTCAGTACTTC. The full variable domain, in which reference TRBV28 and TRBJ2-4 provide the parts outside the CDR3, is DVKVTQSSRYLVKRTGEKVFLECVQDMDHENMFWYRQDPGLGLRLIYFSYDVKMKEKGDIPEGYSVSREKKERFSLILESASTNQTSMYLCASSLAQESKNIQYFGAGTRLSVL.

The rearrangement joins TRBV7-2 to TRBJ2-2; perhaps TRBD1 as D (5 bases). This CDR3 has 15 residues. The V and J ends lost 1 base and 1 base respectively, with 7 bases between them. Germline CDR1 and CDR2: SGHTA and FQGNSA. The CDR3 here is CASSLEGQNTGELFF. The DNA of the CDR3 is TGTGCCAGCAGCTTAGAGGGGCAGAACACCGGGGAGCTGTTTTTT. Supplemented by reference TRBV7-2 and TRBJ2-2, the full variable domain reads GAGVSQSPSNKVTEKGKDVELRCDPISGHTALYWYRQSLGQGLEFLIYFQGNSAPDKSGLPSDRFSAERTGGSVSTLTIQRTQQEDSAVYLCASSLEGQNTGELFFGEGSRLTVL.

The chain carries TRBV18 and TRBJ1-1, with 9 bases lining up with TRBD1. This CDR3 contains 16 residues. Germline assignment: CDR1 KGHSH and CDR2 LQKENI. Trimming took 3 bases from V and 0 from J; bases not matched to a gene: 5. The CDR3 nucleotides read TGTGCCAGCTCACCCCTGGGACAGGGCATGAACACTGAAGCTTTCTTT. Encoded protein: CASSPLGQGMNTEAFF.